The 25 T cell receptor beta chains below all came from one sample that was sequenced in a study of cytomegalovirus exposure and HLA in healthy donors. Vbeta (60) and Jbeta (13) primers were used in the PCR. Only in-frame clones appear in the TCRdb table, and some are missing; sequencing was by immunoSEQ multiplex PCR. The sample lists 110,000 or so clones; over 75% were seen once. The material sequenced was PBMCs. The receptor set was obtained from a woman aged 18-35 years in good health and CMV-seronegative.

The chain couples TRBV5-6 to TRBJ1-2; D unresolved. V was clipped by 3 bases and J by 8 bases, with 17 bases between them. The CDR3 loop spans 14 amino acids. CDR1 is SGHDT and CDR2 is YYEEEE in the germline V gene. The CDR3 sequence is CASSSAGILGGYTF. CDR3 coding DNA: TGTGCCAGCAGCTCCGCGGGAATTCTGGGCGGCTACACCTTC.

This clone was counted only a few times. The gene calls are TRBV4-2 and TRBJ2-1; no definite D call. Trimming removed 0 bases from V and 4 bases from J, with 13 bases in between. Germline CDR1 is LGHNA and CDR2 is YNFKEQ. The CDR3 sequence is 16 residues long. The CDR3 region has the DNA TGTGCCAGCAGCCAAGAAATCCAGGTCCTGTACAATGAGCAGTTCTTC. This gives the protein CASSQEIQVLYNEQFF.

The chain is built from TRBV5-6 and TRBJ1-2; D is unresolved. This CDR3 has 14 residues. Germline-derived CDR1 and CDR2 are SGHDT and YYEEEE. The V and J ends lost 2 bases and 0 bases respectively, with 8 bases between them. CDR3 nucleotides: TGTGCCAGCAGCTTCCCGGGAGCTAACTATGGCTACACCTTC. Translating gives CASSFPGANYGYTF.

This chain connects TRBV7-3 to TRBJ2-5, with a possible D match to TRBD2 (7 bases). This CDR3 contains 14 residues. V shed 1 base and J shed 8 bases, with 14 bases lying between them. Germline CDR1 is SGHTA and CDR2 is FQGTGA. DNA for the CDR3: TGTGCCAGCAGCTTAAGGGGGGGCCTTGAAACCCAGTACTTC. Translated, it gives CASSLRGGLETQYF.

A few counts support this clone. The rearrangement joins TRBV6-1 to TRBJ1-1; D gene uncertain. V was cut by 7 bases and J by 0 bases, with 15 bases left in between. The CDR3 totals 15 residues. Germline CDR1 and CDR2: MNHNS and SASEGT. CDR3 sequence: CASTTAESMNTEAFF. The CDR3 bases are TGTGCCAGCACCACAGCGGAGAGCATGAACACTGAAGCTTTCTTT.

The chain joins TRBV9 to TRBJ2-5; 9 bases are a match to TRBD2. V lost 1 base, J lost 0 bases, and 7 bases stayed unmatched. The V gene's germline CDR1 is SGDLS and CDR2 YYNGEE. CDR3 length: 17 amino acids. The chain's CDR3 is CASSVSGGIYYQETQYF. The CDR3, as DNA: TGTGCCAGCAGCGTAAGCGGGGGGATATACTACCAAGAGACCCAGTACTTC.

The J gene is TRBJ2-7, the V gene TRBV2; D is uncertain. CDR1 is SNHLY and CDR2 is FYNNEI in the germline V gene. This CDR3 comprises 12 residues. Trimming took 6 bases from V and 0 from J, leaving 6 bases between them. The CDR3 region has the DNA TGTGCCAGCAGACAGTACTCCTACGAGCAGTACTTC. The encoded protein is CASRQYSYEQYF. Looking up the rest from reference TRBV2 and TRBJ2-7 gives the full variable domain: EPEVTQTPSHQVTQMGQEVILRCVPISNHLYFYWYRQILGQKVEFLVSFYNNEISEKSEIFDDQFSVERPDGSNFTLKIRSTKLEDSAMYFCASRQYSYEQYFGPGTRLTVT.

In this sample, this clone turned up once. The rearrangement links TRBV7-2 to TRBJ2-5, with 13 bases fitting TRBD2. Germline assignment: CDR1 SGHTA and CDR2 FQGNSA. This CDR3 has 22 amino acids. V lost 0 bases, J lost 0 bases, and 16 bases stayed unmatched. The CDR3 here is CASSLAFRTSGSLKRHQETQYF. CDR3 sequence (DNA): TGTGCCAGCAGCTTAGCGTTCAGGACTAGCGGGAGCCTAAAGAGACACCAAGAGACCCAGTACTTC. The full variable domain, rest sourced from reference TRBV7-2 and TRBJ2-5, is GAGVSQSPSNKVTEKGKDVELRCDPISGHTALYWYRQSLGQGLEFLIYFQGNSAPDKSGLPSDRFSAERTGGSVSTLTIQRTQQEDSAVYLCASSLAFRTSGSLKRHQETQYFGPGTRLLVL.

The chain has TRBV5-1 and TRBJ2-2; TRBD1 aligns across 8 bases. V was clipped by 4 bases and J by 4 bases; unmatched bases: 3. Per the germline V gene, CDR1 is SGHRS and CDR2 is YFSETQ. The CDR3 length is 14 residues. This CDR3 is CASSRTGSTGELFF. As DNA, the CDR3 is TGCGCCAGCAGCAGGACAGGGTCCACCGGGGAGCTGTTTTTT.

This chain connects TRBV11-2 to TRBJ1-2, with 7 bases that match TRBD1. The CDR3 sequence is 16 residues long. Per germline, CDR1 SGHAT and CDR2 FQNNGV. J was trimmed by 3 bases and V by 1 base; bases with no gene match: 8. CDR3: CASSLGGTGADYGYTF. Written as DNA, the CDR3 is TGTGCCAGCAGCTTAGGGGGAACAGGGGCCGACTATGGCTACACCTTC.

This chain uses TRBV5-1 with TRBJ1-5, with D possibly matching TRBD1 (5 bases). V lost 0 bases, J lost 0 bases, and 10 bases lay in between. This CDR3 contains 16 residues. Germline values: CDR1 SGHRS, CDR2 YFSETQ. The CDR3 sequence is CASSLVRGYSNQPQHF. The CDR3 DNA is TGCGCCAGCAGCTTGGTAAGGGGCTATAGCAATCAGCCCCAGCATTTT.

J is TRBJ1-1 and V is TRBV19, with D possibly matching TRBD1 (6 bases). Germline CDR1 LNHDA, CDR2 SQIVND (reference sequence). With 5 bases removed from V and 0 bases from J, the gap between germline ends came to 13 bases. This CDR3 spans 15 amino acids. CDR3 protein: CASSADGQLNTEAFF. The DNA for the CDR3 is TGTGCCAGTAGTGCGGACGGACAGTTGAACACTGAAGCTTTCTTT.

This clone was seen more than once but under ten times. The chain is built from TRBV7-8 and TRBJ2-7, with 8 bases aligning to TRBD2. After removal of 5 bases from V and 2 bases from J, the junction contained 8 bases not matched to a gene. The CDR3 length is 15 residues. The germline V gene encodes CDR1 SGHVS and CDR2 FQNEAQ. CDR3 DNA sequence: TGTGCCAGCAGCGGGGGGGCGGGGGGTCCCTACGAGCAGTACTTC. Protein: CASSGGAGGPYEQYF.

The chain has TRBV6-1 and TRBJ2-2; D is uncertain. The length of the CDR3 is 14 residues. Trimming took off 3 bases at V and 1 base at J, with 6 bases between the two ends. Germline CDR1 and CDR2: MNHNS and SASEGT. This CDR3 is CASSERWNTGELFF. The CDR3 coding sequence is TGTGCCAGCAGTGAGAGGTGGAACACCGGGGAGCTGTTTTTT.

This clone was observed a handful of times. CDR3 in DNA: TGTGCCAGTAGTGATCAGGGGAAAAGCAATCAGCCCCAGCATTTT. Translated, it gives CASSDQGKSNQPQHF. This chain links TRBV19 with TRBJ1-5; tentative D call: TRBD1 (6 bases). The V end was cut by 5 bases, the J end by 1 base, with 12 bases between. The CDR3 loop spans 15 amino acids. Germline CDR1 and CDR2: LNHDA and SQIVND (reference sequence). The full variable domain, completed using reference TRBV19 and TRBJ1-5, is DGGITQSPKYLFRKEGQNVTLSCEQNLNHDAMYWYRQDPGQGLRLIYYSQIVNDFQKGDIAEGYSVSREKKESFPLTVTSAQKNPTAFYLCASSDQGKSNQPQHFGDGTRLSIL.

The CDR3 sequence: CASSTRDSMNTEAFF. The DNA for the CDR3 is TGCGCCAGCAGCACCCGGGACAGCATGAACACTGAAGCTTTCTTT. The chain uses TRBV5-1 and TRBJ1-1; 7 bases line up with TRBD1. Germline CDR1 SGHRS, CDR2 YFSETQ. This CDR3 region has 15 residues. J gave up 0 bases and V 4 bases, and 6 bases lay outside the gene matches. The variable domain in full, completed from reference TRBV5-1 and TRBJ1-1, reads KAGVTQTPRYLIKTRGQQVTLSCSPISGHRSVSWYQQTPGQGLQFLFEYFSETQRNKGNFPGRFSGRQFSNSRSEMNVSTLELGDSALYLCASSTRDSMNTEAFFGQGTRLTVV.

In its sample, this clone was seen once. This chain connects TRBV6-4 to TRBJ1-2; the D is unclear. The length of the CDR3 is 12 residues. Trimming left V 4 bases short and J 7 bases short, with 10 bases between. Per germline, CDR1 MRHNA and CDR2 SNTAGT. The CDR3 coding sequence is TGTGCCAGCAGTGGCTCGAAACTTGGCTACACCTTC. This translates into CASSGSKLGYTF.

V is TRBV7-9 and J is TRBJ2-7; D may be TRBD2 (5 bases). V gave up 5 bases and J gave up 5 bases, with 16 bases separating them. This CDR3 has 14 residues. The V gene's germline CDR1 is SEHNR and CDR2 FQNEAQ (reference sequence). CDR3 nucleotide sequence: TGTGCCAGCAGCCCAGAGGGCCTAGTTGACGAGCAGTACTTC. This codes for CASSPEGLVDEQYF.

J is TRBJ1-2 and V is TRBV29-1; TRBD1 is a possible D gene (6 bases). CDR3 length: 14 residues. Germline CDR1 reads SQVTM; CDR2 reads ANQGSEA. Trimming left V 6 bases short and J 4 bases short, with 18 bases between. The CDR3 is CSVQNRDPAYGYTF. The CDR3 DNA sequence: TGCAGCGTGCAAAACAGGGATCCCGCCTATGGCTACACCTTC.

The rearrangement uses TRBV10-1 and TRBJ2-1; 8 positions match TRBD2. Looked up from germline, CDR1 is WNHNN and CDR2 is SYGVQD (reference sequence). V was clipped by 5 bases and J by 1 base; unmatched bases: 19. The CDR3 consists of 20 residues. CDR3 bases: TGCGCCAGCAGTTCATCTAGGGCCTCGAGCGGGGGTGGTTCCTACAATGAGCAGTTCTTC. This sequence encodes CASSSSRASSGGGSYNEQFF.

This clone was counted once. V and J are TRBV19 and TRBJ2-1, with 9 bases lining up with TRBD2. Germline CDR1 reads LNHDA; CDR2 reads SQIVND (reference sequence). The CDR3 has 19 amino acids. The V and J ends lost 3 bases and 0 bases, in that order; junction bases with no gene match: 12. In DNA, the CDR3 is TGTGCCAGTAGTATGGCCAGATTAGCGGGGGATTACTCCTACAATGAGCAGTTCTTC. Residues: CASSMARLAGDYSYNEQFF.

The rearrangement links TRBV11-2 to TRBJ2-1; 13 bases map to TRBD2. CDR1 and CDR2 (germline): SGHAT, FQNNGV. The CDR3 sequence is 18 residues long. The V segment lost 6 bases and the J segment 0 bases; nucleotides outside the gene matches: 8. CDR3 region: CASRKTSGRIGSYNEQFF. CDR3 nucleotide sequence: TGTGCCAGCAGGAAGACTAGCGGGAGGATCGGCTCCTACAATGAGCAGTTCTTC.

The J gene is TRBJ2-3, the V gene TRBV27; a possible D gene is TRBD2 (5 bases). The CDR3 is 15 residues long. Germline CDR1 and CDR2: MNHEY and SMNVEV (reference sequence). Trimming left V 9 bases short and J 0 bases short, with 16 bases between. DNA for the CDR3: TGTGCCAGTTCCCGCGGGCCTCCTAGCACAGATACGCAGTATTTT. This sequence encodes CASSRGPPSTDTQYF.

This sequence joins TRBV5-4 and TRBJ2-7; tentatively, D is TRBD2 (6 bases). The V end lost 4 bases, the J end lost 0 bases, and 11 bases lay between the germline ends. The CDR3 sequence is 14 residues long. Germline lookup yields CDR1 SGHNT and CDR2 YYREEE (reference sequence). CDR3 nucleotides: TGTGCCAGCAGCAACTTAGCGGTCTCCTACGAGCAGTACTTC. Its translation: CASSNLAVSYEQYF.

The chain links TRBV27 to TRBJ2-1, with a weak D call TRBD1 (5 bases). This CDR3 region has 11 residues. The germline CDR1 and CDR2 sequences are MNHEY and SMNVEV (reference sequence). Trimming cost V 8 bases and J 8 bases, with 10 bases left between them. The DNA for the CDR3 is TGTGCCAGCGTTTGGGGCCATGAGCAGTTCTTC. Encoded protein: CASVWGHEQFF.